This TCR beta chain was recorded in a study of T cell repertoires in cytomegalovirus infection. This clonotype has a count of ten or more. Germline V gene data show CDR1 as SGHVS and CDR2 as FQNEAQ. V lost 5 bases, J lost 6 bases, and 10 bases stayed unmatched. CDR3 length: 15 amino acids. TCRdb itself ran the reads through MiXCR, one entry per CDR3 protein. The data contain around 450,000 distinct CDR3 sequences, under 40% of them singletons. Source material: PBMCs. The source is a human donor in good health (CMV status not recorded). Some clones in this sample may be carry-over from other donors' samples. The chain has TRBV7-8 and TRBJ2-3; 8 bases align to TRBD2. CDR3 protein: CASSTAGGDQDTQYF. CDR3 nucleotide sequence: TGTGCCAGCAGCACCGCGGGGGGTGATCAGGATACGCAGTATTTT.